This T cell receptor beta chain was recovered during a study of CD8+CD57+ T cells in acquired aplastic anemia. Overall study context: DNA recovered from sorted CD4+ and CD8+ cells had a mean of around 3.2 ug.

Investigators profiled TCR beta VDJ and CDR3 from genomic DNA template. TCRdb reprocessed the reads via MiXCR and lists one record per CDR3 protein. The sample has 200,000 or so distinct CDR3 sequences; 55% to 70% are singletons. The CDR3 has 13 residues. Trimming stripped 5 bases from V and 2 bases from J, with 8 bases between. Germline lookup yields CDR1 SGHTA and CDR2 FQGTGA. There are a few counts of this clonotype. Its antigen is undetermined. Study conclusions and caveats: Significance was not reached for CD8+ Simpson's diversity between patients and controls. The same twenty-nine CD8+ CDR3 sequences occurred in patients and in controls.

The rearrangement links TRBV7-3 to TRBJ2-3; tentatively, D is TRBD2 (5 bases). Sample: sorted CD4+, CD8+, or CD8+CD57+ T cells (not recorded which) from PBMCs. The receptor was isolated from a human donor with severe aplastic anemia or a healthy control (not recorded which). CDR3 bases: TGTGCCAGCAGCCCCGGGATCACAGATACGCAGTATTTT. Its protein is CASSPGITDTQYF.